The rows below give T cell receptor beta chains drawn from one sample of a study of OX40 agonist ivuxolimab in advanced cancers. Assay used: immunoSEQ multiplex PCR; TCRdb lists only in-frame clones, some missing. There are approximately 76,000 clones in the sample; more than 85% occur only once, and 10% lies in the top ten. This specimen consisted of CD4+ or CD8+ T cells sorted from blood, obtained in a trial of the OX40 agonist ivuxolimab. All receptors come from an adult with an advanced solid tumor such as melanoma, head and neck, liver or kidney cancer. CDR3s include the opening cysteine and the closing phenylalanine or tryptophan. D genes are given only for firm matches. Not all rows give a size; the values are once, few, many and, for expanded clones, a class.

j_call | clone_size | d_call | v_call | cdr3_nt | cdr3_aa
TRBJ2-1 | - | TRBD1 | TRBV2 | TGTGCCAGCAGTTCTTCTTTCTATCAGGGGGAATTGGGCAATGAGCAGTTCTTC | CASSSSFYQGELGNEQFF
TRBJ1-6 | - | TRBD1 | TRBV19 | TGCGACACCAAGGCACCTATACCCGGGACAGCAAATTCACCCCTCCACTTT | CDTKAPIPGTANSPLHF
TRBJ2-3 | - | - | TRBV4-1 | TGCGCCAGCAGCCAAGGAAGGGGCGGAGATACGCAGTATTTT | CASSQGRGGDTQYF
TRBJ1-4 | - | - | TRBV27 | TGTGCCAGCAGTTCACAGGGTCTTAATGAAAAACTGTTTTTT | CASSSQGLNEKLFF
TRBJ1-1 | few | - | TRBV30 | TGTGCGGCCAGAGCCAACACTGAAGCTTTCTTT | CAARANTEAFF
TRBJ2-3 | - | - | TRBV9 | TGTGCCAGCAGCGTCGAGAGTGGGGGGGCCGATACGCAGTATTTT | CASSVESGGADTQYF
TRBJ1-6 | once | TRBD1 | TRBV7-2 | TGTGCCAGCAGCTTCGGGACAGATAATTCACCCCTCCACTTT | CASSFGTDNSPLHF
TRBJ1-1 | - | - | TRBV19 | TGTGCCAGTAGTGAGTCGGCGAACACTGAAGCTTTCTTT | CASSESANTEAFF
TRBJ1-2 | - | TRBD1 | TRBV9 | TGTGCCAGCACCTTGGACAGGGGAGGCTATGGCTACACCTTC | CASTLDRGGYGYTF
TRBJ2-5 | - | - | TRBV27 | TGTGCCAGCAGAACCCTCCTAGATTTACGAGGGGAGCAGTACTTC | CASRTLLDLRGEQYF
TRBJ1-1 | - | - | TRBV29-1 | TGCAGCGTTGAGGGGGGGGCGAACACTGAAGCTTTCTTT | CSVEGGANTEAFF
TRBJ2-1 | - | - | TRBV7-2 | TGTGCCAGCAGCTTACTGGACTTCAATGAGCAGTTCTTC | CASSLLDFNEQFF
TRBJ2-7 | - | TRBD1 | TRBV11-2 | TGTGCCAGCAGCTTTCACAGGGGGCTAGGTTACGAGCAGTACTTC | CASSFHRGLGYEQYF
TRBJ2-2 | once | - | TRBV6-4 | TGTGCCAGCACCCCCCAACCTAACACCGGGGAGCTGTTTTTT | CASTPQPNTGELFF
TRBJ2-3 | - | TRBD2 | TRBV6-1 | TGTGCCAGCAGTGCCGGACTAGCGGGGGAGGCAGATACGCAGTATTTT | CASSAGLAGEADTQYF
TRBJ1-1 | - | - | TRBV10-3 | TGTGCCATCAGTGAGACAGGGTACACTGAAGCTTTCTTT | CAISETGYTEAFF
TRBJ1-1 | - | - | TRBV10-3 | TGTGCCATCACCGAAGGGGGGACTGAAGCTTTCTTT | CAITEGGTEAFF
TRBJ2-7 | - | - | TRBV15 | TGTGCCACCAGCACCCTTACCGAGGGGCGCTACGAGCAGTACTTC | CATSTLTEGRYEQYF
TRBJ1-1 | - | TRBD1 | TRBV14 | TGTGCCAGCAGCCCCCCCCTTGACAGGGGCATCACTGAAGCTTTCTTT | CASSPPLDRGITEAFF
TRBJ2-1 | - | - | TRBV11-2 | TGTGCCAGCAGCTTAGTGACAGGTACCTACAATGAGCAGTTCTTC | CASSLVTGTYNEQFF
TRBJ1-5 | - | TRBD1 | TRBV2 | TGTGCCAGCAGTGAAGCTCACAGGGGGTATCAGCCCCAGCATTTT | CASSEAHRGYQPQHF
TRBJ1-5 | - | - | TRBV5-1 | TGCGCCAGCAGCTTGGTCGGGGGGTATAGCAATCAGCCCCAGCATTTT | CASSLVGGYSNQPQHF
TRBJ1-5 | - | TRBD1 | TRBV5-6 | TGTGCCAGCAGCTTCGGACAGGGCAATCAGCCCCAGCATTTT | CASSFGQGNQPQHF
TRBJ1-5 | few | - | TRBV6-5 | TGTGCCAGCAGCGACACGATGTATCAGCCCCAGCATTTT | CASSDTMYQPQHF
TRBJ2-1 | once | - | TRBV7-2 | TGTGCCAGCAGCTATGCGGGGTACAATGAGCAGTTCTTC | CASSYAGYNEQFF
TRBJ1-5 | once | - | TRBV27 | TGTGCCAGCAGTTTATGGGAAGATCAGCCCCAGCATTTT | CASSLWEDQPQHF
TRBJ1-4 | - | TRBD1 | TRBV11-2 | TGTGCCAGCACCCAGACAGGGGCGGAAAAACTGTTTTTT | CASTQTGAEKLFF
TRBJ2-3 | - | - | TRBV7-2 | TGTGCCAGCAGCTTAGTTTCGACAGATACGCAGTATTTT | CASSLVSTDTQYF
TRBJ1-1 | - | - | TRBV20-1 | TGCAGTACCCCTAGGGGCACTGAAGCTTTCTTT | CSTPRGTEAFF
TRBJ1-1 | few | TRBD1 | TRBV27 | TGTGCCAGCAGGATAAGTAACAGGGGTAATCCTGAAGCTTTCTTT | CASRISNRGNPEAFF
TRBJ1-5 | - | TRBD1 | TRBV7-2 | TGTGCCAGCAGCTTTGGGGACAGGTATAGCAATCAGCCCCAGCATTTT | CASSFGDRYSNQPQHF
TRBJ1-1 | - | TRBD1 | TRBV4-1 | TGCGCCAGCAGCCGGGACAGCCCGAACACTGAAGCTTTCTTT | CASSRDSPNTEAFF
TRBJ1-1 | - | - | TRBV4-1 | TGCGCCAGCAGCCAAGGGCCAAGCTTGAACACTGAAGCTTTCTTT | CASSQGPSLNTEAFF
TRBJ1-1 | - | TRBD1 | TRBV10-1 | TGCGCCAGCCGCCCGGGACAGTCGAACACTGAAGCTTTCTTT | CASRPGQSNTEAFF
TRBJ2-3 | few | TRBD1 | TRBV6-4 | TGTGCCAGCAGTGACTCGAAGGGGGCCCACACAGATACGCAGTATTTT | CASSDSKGAHTDTQYF
TRBJ2-7 | - | - | TRBV6-1 | TGTGCCAGCAGTGAATTCCGGGGGGCAGGCGAGCAGTACTTC | CASSEFRGAGEQYF
TRBJ2-1 | once | TRBD2 | TRBV7-8 | TGTGCCAGCAGCTTATGGGGACTAGCGGGGGACAATGAGCAGTTCTTC | CASSLWGLAGDNEQFF
TRBJ1-2 | - | TRBD1 | TRBV10-3 | TGTGCCATCAGTGAGTGGCAGGAGGGGGCCTATGGCTACACCTTC | CAISEWQEGAYGYTF
TRBJ1-2 | few | TRBD1 | TRBV6-5 | TGTGCCAGCAGTTACTCAAAGACAGGGCAGGATGGCTACACCTTC | CASSYSKTGQDGYTF
TRBJ1-2 | - | - | TRBV7-9 | TGTGCCAGCAGCTCCCGCCCGGAGGGGCAGATTAGTGGCTACACCTTC | CASSSRPEGQISGYTF
TRBJ2-1 | few | TRBD2 | TRBV4-3 | TGCGCCAGCAGCCAAGAAAGCGGGGGCTCCTACAATGAGCAGTTCTTC | CASSQESGGSYNEQFF